This TCR beta chain is from a study of OX40 agonist ivuxolimab in advanced cancers. Sequencing was performed with immunoSEQ multiplex PCR; in TCRdb, only in-frame clones are kept and a portion is missing. The table records approximately 80,000 clones, about nine tenths of them present only once. CDR1 and CDR2 from the germline V gene are SEHNR and FQNEAQ (reference sequence). The CDR3 loop spans 17 amino acids. The V and J ends lost 4 bases and 2 bases respectively, with 19 bases between them. This clone was seen a single time. The TCR originated in an adult with an advanced solid tumor such as melanoma, head and neck, liver or kidney cancer. The specimen was CD4+ or CD8+ T cells sorted from blood, collected in a trial of the OX40 agonist ivuxolimab. V usage is TRBV7-9 and J usage is TRBJ2-3; possibly TRBD2 for D (6 bases). The CDR3 sequence is CASSSAAGTGATDTQYF. The CDR3 DNA follows: TGTGCCAGCAGCTCAGCCGCAGGGACTGGGGCCACAGATACGCAGTATTTT.